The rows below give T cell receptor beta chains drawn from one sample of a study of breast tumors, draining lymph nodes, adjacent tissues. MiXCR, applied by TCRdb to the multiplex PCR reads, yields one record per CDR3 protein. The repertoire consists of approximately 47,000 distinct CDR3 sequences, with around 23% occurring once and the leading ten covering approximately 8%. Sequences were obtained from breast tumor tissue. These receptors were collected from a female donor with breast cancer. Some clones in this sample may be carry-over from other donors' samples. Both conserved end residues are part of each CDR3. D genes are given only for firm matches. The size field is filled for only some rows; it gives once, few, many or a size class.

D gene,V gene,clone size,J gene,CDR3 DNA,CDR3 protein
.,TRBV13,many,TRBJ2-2,TGTGCCAGCAGCGTAGTTCCCGGGGAGCTGTTTTTT,CASSVVPGELFF
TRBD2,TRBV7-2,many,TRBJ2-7,TGTGCCAGCAGCTTACAAGCGGGGGGGCTTATCTACGAGCAGTACTTC,CASSLQAGGLIYEQYF
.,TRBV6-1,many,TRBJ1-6,TGTGCCGCTGAGGACAGTCCTGATAATTCACCCCTCCACTTT,CAAEDSPDNSPLHF
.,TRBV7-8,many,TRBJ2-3,TGTGCCAGCAGCTTCCCCGCGGACGGATACACAGATACGCAGTATTTT,CASSFPADGYTDTQYF
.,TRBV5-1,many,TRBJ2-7,TGCGCCAGCAGCTCAGGACAGAAGCAGTACTTC,CASSSGQKQYF
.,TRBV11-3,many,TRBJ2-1,TGTGCCAGCAGCCCCCGAGGAGCGGACAATGAGCAGTTCTTC,CASSPRGADNEQFF
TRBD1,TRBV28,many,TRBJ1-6,TGTGCCAGCAGTTACCGGGACAGTTATAATTCACCCCTCCACTTT,CASSYRDSYNSPLHF
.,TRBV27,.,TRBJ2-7,TGTGCCAGCAGTCCCCAAGGAGGTCGGGAGCAGTACTTC,CASSPQGGREQYF
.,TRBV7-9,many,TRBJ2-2,TGTGCCAGCAGCTCGGTGGAGACAGAGAACACCGGGGAGCTGTTTTTT,CASSSVETENTGELFF
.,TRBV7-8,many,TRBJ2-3,TGTGCCAGCAGTAAAGGGGCAGCGGTCGGAGATACGCAGTATTTT,CASSKGAAVGDTQYF
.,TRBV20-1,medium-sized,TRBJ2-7,TGCAGTGCCAGTCTTGTGGGAGACCATTCCGAGCAGTACTTC,CSASLVGDHSEQYF
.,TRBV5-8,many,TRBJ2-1,TGTGCCAGCAGCTTGGGGCAGGTATTTGGGGATGAGCAGTTCTTC,CASSLGQVFGDEQFF
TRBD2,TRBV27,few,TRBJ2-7,TGTGCCAGCGGATCCGAGCGGGGGGGCGGCGACGAGCAGTACTTC,CASGSERGGGDEQYF
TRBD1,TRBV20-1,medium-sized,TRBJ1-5,TGCAGTGCTAGCGGGGACAGGGGAAGAGGTCAGCCCCAGCATTTT,CSASGDRGRGQPQHF
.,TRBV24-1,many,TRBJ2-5,TGTGCCACCAGTGATAACAAGGGGGGTGCGGTAACCCAAGAGACCCAGTACTTC,CATSDNKGGAVTQETQYF
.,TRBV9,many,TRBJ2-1,TGTGCCAGCAGCGTAGCAGACAGTCGCGCGGATGAGCAGTTCTTC,CASSVADSRADEQFF
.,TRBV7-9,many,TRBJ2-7,TGTGCCAGCAGCTTAGCGGGAGCAAACTACGAGCAGTACTTC,CASSLAGANYEQYF
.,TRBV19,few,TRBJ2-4,TGTGCCAGTGGTATAGGGGGTCTCGTGAGGGACCCTCAGTACTTC,CASGIGGLVRDPQYF
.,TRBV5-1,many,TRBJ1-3,TGCGCCAGCAGAACAGACATAACCTCTGGAAACACCATATATTTT,CASRTDITSGNTIYF
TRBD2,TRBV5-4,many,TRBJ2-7,TGTGCCAGCAGCCTACGAAGCGGGGGGGCAGGAAACGAGCAGTACTTC,CASSLRSGGAGNEQYF
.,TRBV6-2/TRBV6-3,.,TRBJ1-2,TGTGCCAGCAGTTACAGGACAGGCTACACCTTC,CASSYRTGYTF
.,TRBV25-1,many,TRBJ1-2,TGTGCCAGCAGTTCGGACTATTATTATGGCTACACCTTC,CASSSDYYYGYTF
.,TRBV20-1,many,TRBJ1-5,TGCAGTGCTATATCAATGACTCCCCTGGTAAGCAATCAGCCCCAGCATTTT,CSAISMTPLVSNQPQHF
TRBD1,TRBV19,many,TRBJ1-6,TGTGCCAGTAGTCCTCACGGACAGGGGAATTCACCCCTCCACTTT,CASSPHGQGNSPLHF
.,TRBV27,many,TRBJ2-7,TGTGCCAGCAGTTTTTCGGGGGCCGCCTACGAGCAGTACTTC,CASSFSGAAYEQYF
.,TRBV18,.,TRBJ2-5,TGTGCCAGCTCACCACGAGGCCAGACCCAGTACTTC,CASSPRGQTQYF
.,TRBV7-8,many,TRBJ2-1,TGTGCCAGCAGCTTATACGTGGATGAGCAGTTCTTC,CASSLYVDEQFF
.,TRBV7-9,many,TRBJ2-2,TGTGCCAGCTTAAGTGGGGAGCTGTTTTTT,CASLSGELFF
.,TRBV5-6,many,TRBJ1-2,TGTGCCAGCAGTCACCGACGGACAGCTAACTATGGCTACACCTTC,CASSHRRTANYGYTF
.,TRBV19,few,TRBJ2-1,TGTGCCAGTAGTATCGGCAGCCGAGGGTTATACAATGAGCAGTTCTTC,CASSIGSRGLYNEQFF
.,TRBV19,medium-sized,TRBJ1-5,TGTGCCAGTAGTATCCCGCCATCCCATCCCCAGCATTTT,CASSIPPSHPQHF
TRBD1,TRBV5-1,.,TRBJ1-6,TGCGCCAGCAGCTTGGGGGATTCGGACAGGGTTGTGTCACCCCTCCACTTT,CASSLGDSDRVVSPLHF
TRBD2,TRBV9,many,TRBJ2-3,TGTGCCAGCAGCGTCGAAGCGGGGCTCGGGGCAGATACGCAGTATTTT,CASSVEAGLGADTQYF
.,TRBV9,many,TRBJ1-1,TGTGCCAGCAGCGTAGGGCCGAACACTGAAGCTTTCTTT,CASSVGPNTEAFF
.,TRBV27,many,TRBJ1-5,TGTGCCAGCAGTTTAAAGGTCGGGGGAGGGAATCAGCCCCAGCATTTT,CASSLKVGGGNQPQHF
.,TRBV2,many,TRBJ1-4,TGTGCCAGCAGCCTCCGTGGGGGGACTAATGAAAAACTGTTTTTT,CASSLRGGTNEKLFF
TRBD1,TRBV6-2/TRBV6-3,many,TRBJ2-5,TGTGCCAGCAGTCCGGGACAGCTGTTTCTCCAAGAGACCCAGTACTTC,CASSPGQLFLQETQYF
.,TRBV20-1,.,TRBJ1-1,TGCAGTGCTAGGCCCAAGGGGGTAGACACTGAAGCTTTCTTT,CSARPKGVDTEAFF
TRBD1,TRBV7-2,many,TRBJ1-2,TGTGCCAGCAGCTCAGGCCCCGGGACAGGGGGCCCCGGCTTGACCTTC,CASSSGPGTGGPGLTF
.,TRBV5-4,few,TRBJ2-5,TGTGCCAGCAACCCCGGTGCGCCGGGGGTTGAGACCCAGTACTTC,CASNPGAPGVETQYF
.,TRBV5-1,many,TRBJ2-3,TGCGCCAGCAGCATCGCGGCTGGCAGCGGGAGCACAGATACGCAGTATTTT,CASSIAAGSGSTDTQYF
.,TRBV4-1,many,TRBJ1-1,TGCGCCAGCAGCCAAGATGTCAGGCTGAACACTGAAGCTTTCTTT,CASSQDVRLNTEAFF